This T cell receptor (beta chain) appears in the sequencing data of a study of memory CD4+ T cells and cytomegalovirus serostatus. Study-wide points: Suggested: most of the CMV-linked TCR signature lies in CD4+ memory cells. CD4+ memory repertoires contained 67 of 164 reported CMV TCRbeta sequences.

As originally analysed: Out-of-frame sequences were removed, leaving 2,000,000 or so distinct TCRbeta sequences. Libraries were prepared by immunoSEQ multiplex PCR; TCRdb keeps only in-frame clonotypes and omits some of them. Clonal size and the V and J genes are those of that table, whereas D and trimming came from the DNA. The sample lists approximately 41,000 clones; about 82% were seen once. CDR3 size: 17 residues. Losses at the gene ends were 5 bases for V and 0 bases for J; bases not matched to a gene: 10. The germline gives CDR1 SGHRS, CDR2 YFSETQ. Single viable CD3+CD4+CD8-CD45RO+ cells were sorted as the memory CD4+ T cells. Concerning this clone: Its antigen is currently unknown.

The sequence derives from an adult in good health and CMV-seronegative. Sequencing input: memory CD4+ T cells from blood. The V call is TRBV5-1, the J call TRBJ2-1; 8 bases are shared with TRBD2. The DNA of the CDR3 is TGCGCCAGCAGTCGGGACACCGGGACTAGCTCCTACAATGAGCAGTTCTTC. Amino acids: CASSRDTGTSSYNEQFF. Variable domain in full (rest from reference TRBV5-1 and TRBJ2-1): KAGVTQTPRYLIKTRGQQVTLSCSPISGHRSVSWYQQTPGQGLQFLFEYFSETQRNKGNFPGRFSGRQFSNSRSEMNVSTLELGDSALYLCASSRDTGTSSYNEQFFGPGTRLTVL.